The count of the clone carrying this T cell receptor beta chain is one. The data stem from a study of blood T cell repertoires in COVID-19. Overall study: Acute and convalescent COVID-19 specimens originated in the United States, Italy and Spain. Sources were T cells, B-cell-depleted T cells, or PBMCs; the material itself was cDNA or gDNA.

In the original workflow: Reference gene primers were amplified, and this amplification served to estimate nucleated cell counts. Sequencing was performed with immunoSEQ multiplex PCR; in TCRdb, only in-frame clones are kept and a portion is missing. That table is the source of V, J and clone size, and D and trimming were worked out from the DNA. The sample shows around 76,000 clones, 75% to 90% of them seen only once. With 2 bases removed from V and 0 bases from J, the gap between germline ends came to 11 bases. The CDR3 has 15 residues. From germline, CDR1 is SGHDT and CDR2 YYEEEE. V is TRBV5-6 and J is TRBJ1-1; D unresolved. Sequenced material: peripheral blood. This TCR was recovered from a man at least 80 years old with acute or convalescent COVID-19. The CDR3, as DNA: TGTGCCAGCAGCTTTTGGGGAGCCGTGAACACTGAAGCTTTCTTT. Protein product: CASSFWGAVNTEAFF.